A single sample is the source of the 25 T cell receptor beta chains below, sequenced in a study of blood T cell repertoires in COVID-19. TCRdb's table, derived via immunoSEQ multiplex PCR, lists solely in-frame clones and lacks some. The table records approximately 200,000 clones, around nine tenths of them present only once. Sequencing was performed on peripheral blood. These receptor sequences come from a man between 60 and 75 years old who had recovered from COVID-19.

This clone was recorded once. V gene TRBV4-2 combines with J gene TRBJ2-2, with TRBD2 identical over 11 bases. Germline V CDR1 and CDR2: LGHNA, YNFKEQ. The CDR3 runs to 15 residues. The V segment lost 8 bases and the J segment 6 bases; nucleotides outside the gene matches: 8. CDR3 nucleotide sequence: TGTGCCAGCGCTCTTAGCGGGGGGGCAGCCGGGGAGCTGTTTTTT. This encodes CASALSGGAAGELFF.

V usage is TRBV29-1 and J usage is TRBJ1-2, with a weak D call TRBD1 (6 bases). With 8 bases removed from V and 3 bases from J, the gap between germline ends came to 25 bases. This CDR3 comprises 16 residues. The germline V gene encodes CDR1 SQVTM and CDR2 ANQGSEA. The CDR3 loop reads CSLLLVRGPRDYGYTF. The CDR3 nucleotides read TGCAGCCTCCTACTGGTCAGGGGTCCGCGTGACTATGGCTACACCTTC.

This chain uses TRBV6-5 with TRBJ2-3; D gene uncertain. V was clipped by 6 bases and J by 4 bases, with 14 bases between them. This CDR3 has 14 residues. From germline, CDR1 is MNHEY and CDR2 SVGAGI. CDR3 sequence: CASSVITASDTQYF. CDR3 bases: TGTGCCAGCAGCGTCATAACAGCTTCAGATACGCAGTATTTT.

The rearrangement joins TRBV5-6 to TRBJ2-7, with D hard to call. CDR1 and CDR2 from the germline V gene are SGHDT and YYEEEE. With 2 bases removed from V and 5 bases from J, the gap between germline ends came to 5 bases. The length of the CDR3 is 11 residues. The CDR3 sequence: CASSFRNEQYF. For the CDR3, the DNA is TGTGCCAGCAGCTTCAGGAACGAGCAGTACTTC. Full variable domain (remainder filled in from reference TRBV5-6 and TRBJ2-7): DAGVTQSPTHLIKTRGQQVTLRCSPKSGHDTVSWYQQALGQGPQFIFQYYEEEERQRGNFPDRFSGHQFPNYSSELNVNALLLGDSALYLCASSFRNEQYFGPGTRLTVT.

J is TRBJ2-1 and V is TRBV10-3; D unresolved. Germline V gene lookup returns CDR1 ENHRY and CDR2 SYGVKD. CDR3 length equals 11 residues. Trimming removed 6 bases at V and 8 bases at J, with 8 bases between. CDR3 coding DNA: TGTGCCATCAGCCCCCTCCATGAGCAGTTCTTC. Encoded protein: CAISPLHEQFF.

This clone showed up just once. The rearrangement uses TRBV11-2 and TRBJ1-1, with D perhaps TRBD1 (5 bases). With 0 bases removed from V and 4 bases from J, the gap between germline ends came to 12 bases. This CDR3 spans 15 amino acids. The germline V gene has CDR1 SGHAT and CDR2 FQNNGV. In nucleotides, the CDR3 is TGTGCCAGCAGCTTAGAGTCCAGGGCAGGCACTGAAGCTTTCTTT. It translates to CASSLESRAGTEAFF.

The gene calls are TRBV13 and TRBJ1-3, with D uncertain. The CDR3 is 17 residues long. Germline CDR1 PRHDT, CDR2 FYEKMQ (reference sequence). V was shortened by 2 bases and J by 0 bases, with 14 bases between the two germline ends. CDR3 region: CASSLRLGSHSGNTIYF. CDR3 DNA sequence: TGTGCCAGCAGCTTACGTCTCGGGAGTCACTCTGGAAACACCATATATTTT.

The chain recombines TRBV20-1 with TRBJ1-2, with unresolved D. Germline assignment: CDR1 DFQATT and CDR2 SNEGSKA (reference sequence). The CDR3 extends over 11 amino acids. Trimming cost V 3 bases and J 6 bases, with 8 bases left between them. The CDR3 region has the DNA TGCAGTGCTAGGGCAAGTAATGGCTACACCTTC. This gives the protein CSARASNGYTF.

This chain connects TRBV19 to TRBJ2-5, with D possibly TRBD1 on 6 matching bases. CDR1 and CDR2 from the germline V gene are LNHDA and SQIVND (reference sequence). The CDR3 runs 12 residues. Trimming removed 5 bases from V and 3 bases from J, with 7 bases in between. CDR3 amino acids: CASSPGEETQYF. The CDR3 coding sequence is TGTGCCAGTAGTCCAGGGGAAGAGACCCAGTACTTC. Full variable domain (outside the CDR3, taken from reference TRBV19 and TRBJ2-5): DGGITQSPKYLFRKEGQNVTLSCEQNLNHDAMYWYRQDPGQGLRLIYYSQIVNDFQKGDIAEGYSVSREKKESFPLTVTSAQKNPTAFYLCASSPGEETQYFGPGTRLLVL.

The chain is built from TRBV18 and TRBJ1-1; D gene ambiguous. This CDR3 spans 13 amino acids. The V gene's germline CDR1 is KGHSH and CDR2 LQKENI. Trimming pared 3 bases from V and 3 bases from J, leaving 8 bases between. CDR3 bases: TGTGCCAGCTCACCGAGACGGGACACTGAAGCTTTCTTT. Translating gives CASSPRRDTEAFF.

The V and J genes are TRBV5-6 and TRBJ2-7, with D possibly TRBD1 on 5 matching bases. The CDR3 length is 18 residues. Trimming took 1 base from V and 2 from J, leaving 22 bases between them. Per germline, CDR1 SGHDT and CDR2 YYEEEE. As DNA, the CDR3 is TGTGCCAGCAGCTTGTTCCGGACAAATAAGGCCACAACCTACGAGCAGTACTTC. Protein: CASSLFRTNKATTYEQYF.

DNA for the CDR3: TGTGCCAGTAAGCGGGATCAGCCCCAGCATTTT. Its protein product is CASKRDQPQHF. The V call is TRBV19, the J call TRBJ1-5; the D is unclear. The V end lost 7 bases, the J end lost 5 bases, and 6 bases lay between the germline ends. CDR1 LNHDA and CDR2 SQIVND come from the germline V gene (reference sequence). CDR3 length: 11 residues.

J is TRBJ1-1 and V is TRBV5-8; no definite D call. Trimming stripped 4 bases from V and 6 bases from J, with 19 bases between. The CDR3 is 15 amino acids. Per the germline V gene, CDR1 is SGHTS and CDR2 is YDEGEE. CDR3 protein: CASSSPSLKISEAFF. CDR3 coding DNA: TGTGCCAGCAGCAGTCCAAGCCTTAAAATTTCTGAAGCTTTCTTT. The variable domain in full, completed from reference TRBV5-8 and TRBJ1-1, reads EAGVTQSPTHLIKTRGQQATLRCSPISGHTSVYWYQQALGLGLQFLLWYDEGEERNRGNFPPRFSGRQFPNYSSELNVNALELEDSALYLCASSSPSLKISEAFFGQGTRLTVV.

The CDR3 DNA reads TGCGCCAGCAGCTTAGGAGGGCGTACTAATGAAAAACTGTTTTTT. This translates into CASSLGGRTNEKLFF. The chain carries TRBV5-1 and TRBJ1-4; D not certain. The CDR3 is made up of 15 amino acids. V lost 2 bases to trimming and J lost 2 bases, with 10 bases between them. The germline V gene encodes CDR1 SGHRS and CDR2 YFSETQ. Together with reference TRBV5-1 and TRBJ1-4, the CDR3 gives the full variable domain: KAGVTQTPRYLIKTRGQQVTLSCSPISGHRSVSWYQQTPGQGLQFLFEYFSETQRNKGNFPGRFSGRQFSNSRSEMNVSTLELGDSALYLCASSLGGRTNEKLFFGSGTQLSVL.

This clone was observed a single time. V and J are TRBV6-5 and TRBJ1-6; unclear D gene. Trimming cost V 7 bases and J 1 base, with 8 bases left between them. This CDR3 spans 14 amino acids. Per the germline V gene, CDR1 is MNHEY and CDR2 is SVGAGI. The chain's CDR3 is CASKRESYNSPLHF. The CDR3 nucleotides are TGTGCCAGCAAGAGGGAATCCTATAATTCACCCCTCCACTTT.

The gene calls are TRBV25-1 and TRBJ1-1; D is unclear. This CDR3 region has 14 residues. Deletions cut 1 base from V and 2 bases from J, with 8 bases between. Germline-derived CDR1 and CDR2 are MGHDK and SYGVNS. The DNA for the CDR3 is TGTGCCAGCAGTGAATTTGTCTCCAACACTGAAGCTTTCTTT. Translating gives CASSEFVSNTEAFF. Filled out from reference TRBV25-1 and TRBJ1-1, the complete variable domain reads EADIYQTPRYLVIGTGKKITLECSQTMGHDKMYWYQQDPGMELHLIHYSYGVNSTEKGDLSSESTVSRIRTEHFPLTLESARPSHTSQYLCASSEFVSNTEAFFGQGTRLTVV.

The rearrangement links TRBV5-4 to TRBJ1-4; the D gene is possibly TRBD1 (6 bases). Looked up from germline, CDR1 is SGHNT and CDR2 is YYREEE (reference sequence). The CDR3 has 17 residues. The V end lost 3 bases, the J end lost 7 bases, and 22 bases lay between the germline ends. The DNA of the CDR3 is TGTGCCAGCAGCTCTCCCTCCACGCGGACACAGGGTGAAAAACTGTTTTTT. Protein: CASSSPSTRTQGEKLFF.

This chain connects TRBV3-1 (or the pseudogene TRBV3-2) to TRBJ2-3; D is unresolved. The CDR3 spans 13 residues. Deletions cut 6 bases from V and 6 bases from J, with 13 bases between. Per the germline V gene, CDR1 is LGHDT and CDR2 is YNNKEL (reference sequence). The CDR3 protein is CASRQWARDTQYF. DNA of the CDR3: TGTGCCAGCAGGCAATGGGCAAGGGATACGCAGTATTTT.

This clone has just one count. This sequence joins TRBV19 and TRBJ2-7; 11 nucleotides agree with TRBD2. This CDR3 contains 14 residues. Germline V lookup: CDR1 LNHDA, CDR2 SQIVND (reference sequence). Trimming took 5 bases from V and 3 from J; bases not matched to a gene: 3. For the CDR3, the DNA is TGTGCCAGTAGTCCGACTAGCGGGGTCTACGAGCAGTACTTC. Its translation: CASSPTSGVYEQYF.

This clone is classed as medium-sized. CDR3 loop: CASSQHQGIGNEKLFF. The CDR3 DNA sequence: TGCGCCAGCAGCCAACATCAGGGGATCGGGAATGAAAAACTGTTTTTT. This chain uses TRBV4-3 with TRBJ1-4; weak D call: TRBD1 (6 bases). V was shortened by 2 bases and J by 5 bases, with 15 bases between the two germline ends. Germline V CDR1 and CDR2: LGHNA, YSLEER. The CDR3 runs 16 residues.

The rearrangement joins TRBV23-1 to TRBJ1-2; D not certain. TRBV23-1 is assigned to the ORF class and has an uncertain function. Trimming removed 11 bases at V and 0 bases at J, with 13 bases between. CDR3 length: 13 amino acids. Here the CDR3 DNA reads TGCGCCGGTCCCCCATCTACTAACTATGGCTACACCTTC. This codes for CAGPPSTNYGYTF.

The chain employs TRBV7-2 and TRBJ2-5; 8 positions match TRBD2. CDR1 and CDR2 from the germline V gene are SGHTA and FQGNSA. V dropped 5 bases and J dropped 4; count of bases not matched to a gene: 9. This CDR3 is built from 15 residues. The CDR3 loop is CASSLGLAGRETQYF. The CDR3, as DNA: TGTGCCAGCAGCCTAGGACTAGCCGGAAGAGAGACCCAGTACTTC.

This clone appeared once. The chain employs TRBV5-1 and TRBJ2-3; a weak D match, TRBD2 (5 bases). Germline values: CDR1 SGHRS, CDR2 YFSETQ. CDR3 length equals 15 residues. Deletions cut 1 base from V and 4 bases from J, with 13 bases between. CDR3 coding DNA: TGCGCCAGCAGCTTGCTGGGGAGTGTTGCAGATACGCAGTATTTT. It yields the protein CASSLLGSVADTQYF.

The gene calls are TRBV5-6 and TRBJ2-3; TRBD2 agrees at 8 bases. CDR1 is SGHDT and CDR2 is YYEEEE in the germline V gene. J gave up 6 bases and V 1 base, and 10 bases lay outside the gene matches. CDR3 length: 16 amino acids. Here the CDR3 reads CASSLRSGGLGDTQYF. The CDR3 DNA is TGTGCCAGCAGCTTGAGGAGCGGGGGTTTAGGGGATACGCAGTATTTT.

The chain carries TRBV7-8 and TRBJ1-1; weak D call: TRBD1 (6 bases). Germline lookup yields CDR1 SGHVS and CDR2 FQNEAQ. The CDR3 is made up of 16 amino acids. V dropped 5 bases and J dropped 3 bases, with 19 bases sitting between them. The CDR3 DNA reads TGTGCCAGCAGCGCCTCATGGGGGGGGCTCTACACTGAAGCTTTCTTT. It yields the protein CASSASWGGLYTEAFF. Drawing the rest from reference TRBV7-8 and TRBJ1-1, the complete variable domain is GAGVSQSPRYKVAKRGQDVALRCDPISGHVSLFWYQQALGQGPEFLTYFQNEAQLDKSGLPSDRFFAERPEGSVSTLKIQRTQQEDSAVYLCASSASWGGLYTEAFFGQGTRLTVV.